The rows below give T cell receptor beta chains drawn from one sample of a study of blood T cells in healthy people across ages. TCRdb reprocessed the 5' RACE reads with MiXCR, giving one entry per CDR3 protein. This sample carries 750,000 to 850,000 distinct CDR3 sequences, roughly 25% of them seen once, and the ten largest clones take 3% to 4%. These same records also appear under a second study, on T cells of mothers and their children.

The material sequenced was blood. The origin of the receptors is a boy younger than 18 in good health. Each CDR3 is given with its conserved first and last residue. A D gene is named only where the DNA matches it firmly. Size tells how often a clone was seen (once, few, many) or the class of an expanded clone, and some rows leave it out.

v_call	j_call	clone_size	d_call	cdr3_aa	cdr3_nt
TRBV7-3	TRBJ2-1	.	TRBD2	CASSLSLAGGPYNEQFF	TGTGCCAGCAGCTTATCCCTAGCGGGAGGGCCCTACAATGAGCAGTTCTTC
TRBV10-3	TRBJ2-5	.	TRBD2	CAISDPGGADLETQYF	TGTGCCATCAGTGACCCCGGGGGGGCCGATCTCGAGACCCAGTACTTC
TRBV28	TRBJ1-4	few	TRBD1	CASSPTGWAEKLFF	TGTGCCAGCAGTCCGACAGGGTGGGCGGAAAAACTGTTTTTT
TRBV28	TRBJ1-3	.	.	CASSTGSAGNTIYF	TGTGCCAGCTCCACAGGGTCGGCTGGAAACACCATATATTTT
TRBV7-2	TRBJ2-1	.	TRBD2	CVSSSTSGGFNEQFF	TGTGTCAGCAGCTCTACTAGCGGGGGGTTCAATGAGCAGTTCTTC
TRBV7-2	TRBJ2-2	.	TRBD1	CASSTRPGQGATGELFF	TGTGCCAGCAGCACCCGCCCGGGACAGGGGGCGACCGGGGAGCTGTTTTTT
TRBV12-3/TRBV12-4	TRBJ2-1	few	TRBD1	CASSSGTGGMAYNEQFF	TGTGCCAGCAGCTCCGGGACAGGGGGAATGGCCTACAATGAGCAGTTCTTC
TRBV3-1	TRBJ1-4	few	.	CASSQTGREKLFF	TGTGCCAGCAGCCAAACAGGGCGAGAAAAACTGTTTTTT
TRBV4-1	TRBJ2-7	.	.	CASSQDVLGYEQYF	TGCGCCAGCAGCCAAGACGTTTTGGGCTACGAGCAGTACTTC
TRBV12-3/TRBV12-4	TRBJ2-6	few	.	CASSSSEERANVLTF	.
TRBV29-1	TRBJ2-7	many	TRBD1	CSVEGIIGTGATYEQYF	TGCAGCGTTGAAGGAATTATCGGGACAGGGGCGACCTACGAGCAGTACTTC
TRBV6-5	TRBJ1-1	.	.	CASSFIRGWDIPNTEAFF	TGTGCCAGCAGTTTTATCCGTGGATGGGACATACCGAACACTGAAGCTTTCTTT
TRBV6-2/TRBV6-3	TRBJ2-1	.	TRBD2	CASTTGSGAYNEQFF	TGTGCCAGCACCACGGGTAGCGGGGCCTACAATGAGCAGTTCTTC
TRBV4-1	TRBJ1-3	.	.	CASSPDPTDRISNTIYF	TGCGCCAGCAGCCCAGACCCAACAGACAGGATCAGCAACACCATATATTTT
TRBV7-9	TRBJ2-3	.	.	CSSSLTELIADTQYF	TGTTCCAGCAGCTTAACGGAGCTCATCGCAGATACGCAGTATTTT
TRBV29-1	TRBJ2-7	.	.	CSAQGTYEQYF	TGCAGCGCACAGGGGACTTACGAGCAGTACTTC
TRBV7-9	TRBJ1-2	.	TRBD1	CASSYRDSYGYTF	TGTGCCAGCAGCTACCGGGACAGTTATGGCTACACCTTC
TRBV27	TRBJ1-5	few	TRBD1	CASSGQGSGNQPQHF	TGTGCCAGCAGTGGACAGGGATCGGGCAATCAGCCCCAGCATTTT
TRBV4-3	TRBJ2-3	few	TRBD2	CASSQAWREGTDTQYF	TGCGCCAGCAGCCAAGCCTGGCGGGAGGGCACAGATACGCAGTATTTT
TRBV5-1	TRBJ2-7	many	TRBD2	CASSQGLAGREQYF	TGCGCCAGCAGTCAGGGACTAGCGGGAAGGGAGCAGTACTTC
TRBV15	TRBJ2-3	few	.	CATSRDRPSDTQYF	TGTGCCACCAGCAGAGATCGCCCTTCGGATACGCAGTATTTT
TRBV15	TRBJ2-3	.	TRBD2	CATSRGIAGGATDTQYF	TGTGCCACCAGCAGAGGGATAGCGGGAGGAGCCACAGATACGCAGTATTTT
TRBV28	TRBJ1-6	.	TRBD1	CASSPTGIGSPLHF	TGTGCCAGCAGCCCGACAGGGATAGGGTCACCCCTCCACTTT
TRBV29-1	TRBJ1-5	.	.	CSVKTGQPQHF	TGCAGCGTCAAGACGGGACAGCCCCAGCATTTT
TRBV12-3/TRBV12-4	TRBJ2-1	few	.	CASSERGNGYNEQFF	TGTGCCAGCAGTGAGAGAGGGAATGGGTACAATGAGCAGTTCTTC
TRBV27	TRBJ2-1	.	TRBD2	CASSTIAGEQFF	TGTGCCAGCAGTACAATAGCGGGAGAGCAGTTCTTC
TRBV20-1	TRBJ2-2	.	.	CSAHGFGELFF	TGCAGTGCGCACGGATTTGGGGAGCTGTTTTTT
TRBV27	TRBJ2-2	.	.	CASSLSRNTGELFF	TGTGCCAGCAGTTTAAGCAGAAACACCGGGGAGCTGTTTTTT
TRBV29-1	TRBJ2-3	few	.	CSAGVRGITDTQYF	TGCAGCGCCGGCGTTCGCGGGATCACAGATACGCAGTATTTT
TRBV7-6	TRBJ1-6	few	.	CASSDRQNSPLHF	TGTGCCAGCAGCGATAGACAGAATTCACCCCTCCACTTT
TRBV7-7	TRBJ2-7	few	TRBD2	CASSPGLAGLSEQYF	TGTGCTAGCAGCCCCGGACTAGCGGGCCTTAGTGAGCAGTACTTC
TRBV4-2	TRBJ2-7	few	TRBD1	CASSHRTGSYEQYF	TGTGCCAGCAGCCATAGGACAGGGTCCTACGAGCAGTACTTC
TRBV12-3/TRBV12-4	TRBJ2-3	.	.	CASSFHSARRTDGTDTQYF	TGTGCCAGCAGTTTTCATTCCGCTCGCCGGACAGATGGAACAGATACGCAGTATTTT
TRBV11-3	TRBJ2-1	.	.	CASSLTKGLGNEQFF	TGTGCCAGCAGCTTAACTAAGGGACTGGGCAATGAGCAGTTCTTC
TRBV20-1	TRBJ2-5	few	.	CSAREPRIVETQYF	TGCAGTGCTAGAGAGCCCAGGATAGTAGAGACCCAGTACTTC
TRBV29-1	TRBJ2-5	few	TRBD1	CSVDGQGKTQETQYF	TGCAGCGTTGACGGACAGGGAAAGACCCAAGAGACCCAGTACTTC
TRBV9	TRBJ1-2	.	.	CASSVVQVGAIYGYTF	TGTGCCAGCAGCGTAGTTCAAGTTGGGGCGATCTATGGCTACACCTTC
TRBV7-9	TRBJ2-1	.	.	CASSLGDIPNNEQFF	TGTGCCAGCAGCTTAGGCGACATCCCTAACAATGAGCAGTTCTTC
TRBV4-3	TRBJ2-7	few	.	CASSQDRGPAYEQYF	TGCGCCAGCAGCCAAGATCGGGGGCCCGCTTACGAGCAGTACTTC
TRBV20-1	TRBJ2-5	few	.	CSALPRGETQYF	TGCAGTGCTCTGCCTAGGGGGGAGACCCAGTACTTC
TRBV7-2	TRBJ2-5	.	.	CASSRRREETQYF	TGTGCCAGCAGCCGCCGGAGGGAAGAGACCCAGTACTTC
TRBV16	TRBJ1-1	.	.	CASSQSPARVGEAFF	TGTGCCAGCAGCCAATCCCCAGCCCGGGTGGGTGAAGCTTTCTTT
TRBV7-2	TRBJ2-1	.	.	CASSLVRGANNEQFF	TGTGCCAGCAGCTTAGTCAGGGGGGCCAACAATGAGCAGTTCTTC
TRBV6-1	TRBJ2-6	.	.	CASSLKLTGSAGANVLTF	TGTGCCAGCAGTCTTAAATTAACAGGGTCAGCTGGGGCCAACGTCCTGACTTTC
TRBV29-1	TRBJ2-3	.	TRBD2	CSAVRTSTDTQYF	TGCAGCGCAGTACGGACTAGCACCGATACGCAGTATTTT
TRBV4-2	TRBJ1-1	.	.	CASSQGDILSATEAFF	TGTGCCAGCAGCCAAGGGGACATTTTGAGCGCGACTGAAGCTTTCTTT
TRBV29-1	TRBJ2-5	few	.	CSVPGNQETQYF	TGCAGCGTACCGGGCAACCAAGAGACCCAGTACTTC
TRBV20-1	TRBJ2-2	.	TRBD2	CSARTIAGYTGELFF	TGCAGTGCTAGAACGATAGCGGGGTACACCGGGGAGCTGTTTTTT